The sequence of this T cell receptor beta chain was determined in a study of post-analysis software for immune sequencing data. Findings of the study overall: In patients, roughly 5 TRBV segments were more frequent than in controls, with TRBV5-6, TRBV5-1 and TRBV20-1 among them. There was significantly lower normalized Chao1 diversity in multiple sclerosis patients than in controls.

Germline loops: CDR1 PRHDT, CDR2 FYEKMQ (reference sequence). This CDR3 is built from 13 residues. V dropped 1 base and J dropped 8 bases, with 11 bases sitting between them. Unique molecular identifiers tagged the TCR beta cDNA libraries. There were 1 to 10 million T cells, and 510,000 or so cDNA molecules came from them. TCRdb called the PCR reads again in MiXCR, with one record for every CDR3 protein. This sample carries about 260,000 distinct CDR3 sequences, 36% of them seen once, and the ten largest clones take around 5.2%. This clonotype has a count of ten or more. What it recognizes is unknown. The source material was blood. The sequence was obtained from a girl aged 5 to 17 with multiple sclerosis. This chain connects TRBV13 to TRBJ1-2; D call uncertain. In nucleotides, the CDR3 is TGTGCCAGCAGCTTAGCTGGCTCCGGGGGCTACACCTTC. Translating it yields CASSLAGSGGYTF. The variable domain in full, with the rest retrieved from reference TRBV13 and TRBJ1-2, is AAGVIQSPRHLIKEKRETATLKCYPIPRHDTVYWYQQGPGQDPQFLISFYEKMQSDKGSIPDRFSAQQFSDYHSELNMSSLELGDSALYFCASSLAGSGGYTFGSGTRLTVV.